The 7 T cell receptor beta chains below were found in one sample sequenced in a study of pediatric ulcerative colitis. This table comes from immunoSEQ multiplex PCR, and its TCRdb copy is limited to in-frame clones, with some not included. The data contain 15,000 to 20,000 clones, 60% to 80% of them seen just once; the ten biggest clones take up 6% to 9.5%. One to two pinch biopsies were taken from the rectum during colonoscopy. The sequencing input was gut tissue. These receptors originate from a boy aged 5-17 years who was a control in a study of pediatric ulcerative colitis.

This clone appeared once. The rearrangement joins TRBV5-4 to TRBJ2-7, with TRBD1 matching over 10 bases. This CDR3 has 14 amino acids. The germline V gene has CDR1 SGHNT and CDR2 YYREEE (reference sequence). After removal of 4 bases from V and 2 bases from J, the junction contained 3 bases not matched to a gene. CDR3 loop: CASSTGTGAYEQYF. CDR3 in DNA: TGTGCCAGCAGCACCGGGACAGGGGCCTACGAGCAGTACTTC.

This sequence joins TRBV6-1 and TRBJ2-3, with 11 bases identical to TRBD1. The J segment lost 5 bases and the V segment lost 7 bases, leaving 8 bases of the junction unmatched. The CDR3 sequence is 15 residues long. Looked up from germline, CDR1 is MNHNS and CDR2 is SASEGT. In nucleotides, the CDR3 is TGTGCCAGCAATACTGGGACAGGGGGTGGAGATACGCAGTATTTT. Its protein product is CASNTGTGGGDTQYF.

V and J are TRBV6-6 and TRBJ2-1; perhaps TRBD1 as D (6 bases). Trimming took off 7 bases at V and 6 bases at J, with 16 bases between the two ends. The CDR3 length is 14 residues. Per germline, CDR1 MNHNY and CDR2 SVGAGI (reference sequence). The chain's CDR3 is CASTEITGRNEQFF. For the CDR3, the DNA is TGTGCCAGCACCGAGATTACAGGGCGCAATGAGCAGTTCTTC.

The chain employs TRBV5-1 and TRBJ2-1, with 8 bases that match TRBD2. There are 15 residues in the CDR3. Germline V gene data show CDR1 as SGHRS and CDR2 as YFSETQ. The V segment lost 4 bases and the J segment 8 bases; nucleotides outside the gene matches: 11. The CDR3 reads CASSLLAVERHEQFF. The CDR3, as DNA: TGCGCCAGCAGCCTACTAGCGGTGGAGAGGCATGAGCAGTTCTTC.

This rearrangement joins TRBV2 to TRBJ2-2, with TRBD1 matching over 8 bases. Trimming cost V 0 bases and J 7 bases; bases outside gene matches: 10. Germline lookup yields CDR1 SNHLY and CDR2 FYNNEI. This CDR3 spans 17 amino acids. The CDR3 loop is CASSEALTGQGGGELFF. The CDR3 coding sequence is TGTGCCAGCAGTGAAGCGCTTACCGGACAGGGAGGCGGGGAGCTGTTTTTT.

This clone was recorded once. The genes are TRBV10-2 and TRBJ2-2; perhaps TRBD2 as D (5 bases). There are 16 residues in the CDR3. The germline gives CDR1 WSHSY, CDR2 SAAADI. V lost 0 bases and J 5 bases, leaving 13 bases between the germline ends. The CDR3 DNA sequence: TGCGCCAGCAGTGAGTCATTTCGCCAGCGGACCGGGGAGCTGTTTTTT. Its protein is CASSESFRQRTGELFF.

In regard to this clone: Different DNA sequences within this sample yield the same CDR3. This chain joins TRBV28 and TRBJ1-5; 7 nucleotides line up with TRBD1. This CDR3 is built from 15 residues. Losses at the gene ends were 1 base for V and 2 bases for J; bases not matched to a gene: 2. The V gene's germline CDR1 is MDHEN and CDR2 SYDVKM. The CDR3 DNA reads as TGTGCCAGCAGTTTATCAACAGGGGGCAATCAGCCCCAGCATTTT. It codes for CASSLSTGGNQPQHF.